Presented here are 14 T cell receptor beta chains from one specimen sequenced in a study of human T cells and chemical hapten exposure. TCRdb reanalysed the RACE reads using MiXCR and keeps one entry per CDR3 protein. The sample has 360,000 or so distinct CDR3 sequences, 6% to 7% seen once; the top ten hold around 6.1%. Time point described: patch test 2, 6 weeks after DPC sensitization. Regarding treatment: therapeutic diphenylcyclopropenone sensitization with weekly scalp DPC. The material was whole blood, obtained in connection with sensitization to the hapten diphenylcyclopropenone (DPC). These receptors all stem from a woman aged 18 to 35 with alopecia areata. Some clones in this sample may be carry-over from other donors' samples.

This clonotype has just a few counts. Possible read error: a much larger clone is one base away. The chain joins TRBV2 to TRBJ1-2; D is unclear. The germline V gene has CDR1 SNHLY and CDR2 FYNNEI. CDR3 length: 12 residues. This CDR3 reads CVSRPELYGYTF. DNA of the CDR3: TGTGTCAGCAGGCCCGAGCTCTATGGCTACACCTTC.

The chain combines TRBV6-2 or TRBV6-3 with TRBJ2-1; the match to TRBD2 covers 8 bases. Per germline, CDR1 MNHEY and CDR2 SVGEGT. This CDR3 is 16 amino acids long. Trimming removed 4 bases from V and 7 bases from J; junction bases left unmatched: 12. This CDR3 is CASSFRSGGLKNEQFF. The CDR3 nucleotides are TGTGCCAGCAGTTTCCGGTCGGGGGGGCTTAAAAATGAGCAGTTCTTC.

The rearrangement uses TRBV10-3 and TRBJ2-1; the match to TRBD2 covers 13 bases. Germline CDR1 ENHRY, CDR2 SYGVKD. The trim removed 6 bases at V and 5 bases at J, leaving 7 bases unmatched. The CDR3 runs 16 residues. CDR3 nucleotide sequence: TGTGCCATCAGGGCCCCCGGACTAGCGGGGGACAATGAGCAGTTCTTC. This translates into CAIRAPGLAGDNEQFF.

The chain is built from TRBV4-2 and TRBJ2-5; TRBD1 matches 8 bases. With V trimmed by 4 bases and J by 1 base, 5 bases remained unmatched. Germline loops: CDR1 LGHNA, CDR2 YNFKEQ. The CDR3 contains 15 residues. The CDR3 nucleotides read TGTGCCAGCAGCCCGCGACAGGGGTTCCAAGAGACCCAGTACTTC. It encodes CASSPRQGFQETQYF.

In its sample, this clonotype was seen many times. The chain couples TRBV6-1 to TRBJ1-5; unclear D gene. The CDR3 is 14 amino acids. Germline CDR1 reads MNHNS; CDR2 reads SASEGT. V was shortened by 4 bases and J by 0 bases, with 7 bases between the two germline ends. The CDR3 nucleotides are TGTGCCAGCAGTGGGACCCTTAGCAATCAGCCCCAGCATTTT. Translation: CASSGTLSNQPQHF.

Ten or more counts support this clonotype. The chain couples TRBV28 to TRBJ1-2; D might be TRBD1 (5 bases). The CDR3 runs to 16 residues. Trimming left V 4 bases short and J 3 bases short, with 18 bases between. Germline CDR1 reads MDHEN; CDR2 reads SYDVKM. The CDR3 DNA reads as TGTGCCAGCAGTTCACTGCAGGGACCTAATCACTATGGCTACACCTTC. As protein: CASSSLQGPNHYGYTF.

This clonotype was detected many times. The V gene is TRBV28, the J gene TRBJ2-7; D is unresolved. The germline CDR1 and CDR2 sequences are MDHEN and SYDVKM. The CDR3 runs 12 residues. Trimming took 8 bases from V and 4 from J, leaving 12 bases between them. The CDR3, as DNA: TGTGCCAGCCAAGATAATTTATACGAGCAGTACTTC. It yields the protein CASQDNLYEQYF. Full variable domain (outside the CDR3, taken from reference TRBV28 and TRBJ2-7): DVKVTQSSRYLVKRTGEKVFLECVQDMDHENMFWYRQDPGLGLRLIYFSYDVKMKEKGDIPEGYSVSREKKERFSLILESASTNQTSMYLCASQDNLYEQYFGPGTRLTVT.

The CDR3 protein is CASSQRRATDTQYF. DNA of the CDR3: TGCGCCAGCAGCCAAAGGAGGGCCACAGATACGCAGTATTTT. The V call is TRBV4-3, the J call TRBJ2-3; a weak D match, TRBD2 (6 bases). Trimming pared 2 bases from V and 2 bases from J, leaving 8 bases between. The germline CDR1 and CDR2 sequences are LGHNA and YSLEER. The CDR3 length is 14 residues.

This clonotype has just a few counts. The gene calls are TRBV3-1 and TRBJ1-5; no definite D call. Germline values: CDR1 LGHDT, CDR2 YNNKEL (reference sequence). This CDR3 is 15 amino acids long. V was trimmed by 1 base and J by 0 bases, leaving 7 bases between them. The CDR3 sequence is CASSQGILSNQPQHF. CDR3 nucleotides: TGTGCCAGCAGCCAAGGGATACTTAGCAATCAGCCCCAGCATTTT.

In its sample, this clonotype was seen many times. This chain links TRBV24-1 with TRBJ2-2; D perhaps matches TRBD2 (5 bases). With 0 bases removed from V and 3 bases from J, the gap between germline ends came to 7 bases. The CDR3 is 15 residues long. Per the germline V gene, CDR1 is KGHDR and CDR2 is SFDVKD. CDR3 residues: CATSDLQRDTGELFF. The CDR3 coding sequence is TGTGCCACCAGTGATTTGCAGAGGGACACCGGGGAGCTGTTTTTT.

The chain couples TRBV10-3 to TRBJ1-2; D is unclear. Germline values: CDR1 ENHRY, CDR2 SYGVKD. There are 13 residues in the CDR3. V lost 8 bases and J lost 2, with 12 bases in between. The CDR3 sequence is CAIPPPGNYGYTF. The CDR3 nucleotides are TGTGCCATCCCCCCCCCCGGGAACTATGGCTACACCTTC.

This clonotype was picked up many times. The V gene is TRBV6-1, the J gene TRBJ2-6; D might be TRBD1 or TRBD2, each matching 5 bases. CDR3 length equals 15 residues. Trimming removed 1 base at V and 4 bases at J, with 8 bases between. Germline V gene data show CDR1 as MNHNS and CDR2 as SASEGT. The CDR3 loop is CASSEVGDGANVLTF. Written as DNA, the CDR3 is TGTGCCAGCAGTGAAGTTGGGGACGGGGCCAACGTCCTGACTTTC.

This clonotype was seen at least ten times. The chain combines TRBV4-1 with TRBJ1-3; 11 bases are shared with TRBD1. Germline CDR1 reads MGHRA; CDR2 reads YSYEKL. V trimming: 4 bases; J trimming: 2 bases; junction bases outside the gene matches: 1. The length of the CDR3 is 15 residues. The CDR3 loop reads CASSPGQGAGNTIYF. The CDR3 DNA follows: TGCGCCAGCAGCCCGGGACAGGGGGCTGGAAACACCATATATTTT.

This clonotype was picked up many times. The CDR3 DNA follows: TGTGCCAGCCTCAGGGGTCGGGGGTCACCCCTCCACTTT. This translates into CASLRGRGSPLHF. The chain carries TRBV6-5 and TRBJ1-6, with D possibly TRBD1 on 6 matching bases. Trimming took 8 bases from V and 10 from J, leaving 15 bases between them. This CDR3 is built from 13 residues. Looked up from germline, CDR1 is MNHEY and CDR2 is SVGAGI.